This is a list of T cell receptor beta chains from one sample in a study of CD8+CD57+ T cells in acquired aplastic anemia. TCRdb itself ran the reads through MiXCR, one entry per CDR3 protein. The repertoire holds around 250,000 distinct CDR3 sequences, with roughly half as singletons. Material: sorted CD4+, CD8+, or CD8+CD57+ T cells (not recorded which) from PBMCs. All receptors derive from a human donor with severe aplastic anemia or a healthy control (not recorded which). The CDR3 runs from the conserved cysteine through the conserved F or W. A D gene is named only where the DNA matches it firmly. Expanded clones are given a class, and other clones once, few, many or no size at all.

D gene	clone size	J gene	V gene	CDR3 DNA	CDR3 protein
TRBD1	NA	TRBJ2-7	TRBV5-1	TGCGCCAGCAGCTTGCCTACCGGGACAGGGGGCGACGAGCAGTACTTC	CASSLPTGTGGDEQYF
NA	NA	TRBJ2-2	TRBV7-9	TGTGCCAGCAGTGGGAATTCGAACACCGGGGAGCTGTTTTTT	CASSGNSNTGELFF
NA	once	TRBJ1-2	TRBV12-3/TRBV12-4	TGTGCCAGCAGCGGGGGAACAGCAGCTAACTATGGCTACACCTTC	CASSGGTAANYGYTF
NA	NA	TRBJ2-1	TRBV5-1	TGCGCCAGCAGCTTCCCCAAGCCGGGGGCCGGGAATGAGCAGTTCTTC	CASSFPKPGAGNEQFF
NA	medium-sized	TRBJ1-6	TRBV19	TGTGCCAGTAGTTTAAACATTGGACCCGATAATTCACCCCTCCACTTT	CASSLNIGPDNSPLHF
NA	NA	TRBJ2-5	TRBV7-9	TGTGCCAGCAGTACTACCGGGGCGGGAGAGACCCAGTACTTC	CASSTTGAGETQYF
NA	few	TRBJ1-2	TRBV7-9	TGTGCCAGCAGCTTAGCCCAGGGCCATGGCTACACCTTC	CASSLAQGHGYTF
NA	NA	TRBJ2-6	TRBV29-1	TGCAGCCCCAAATCTGGGGCCAACGTCCTGACTTTC	CSPKSGANVLTF
NA	many	TRBJ1-3	TRBV6-5	TGTGCCAGCAGTTACTCCGAGGGCTCCGGAAACACCATATATTTT	CASSYSEGSGNTIYF
TRBD2	many	TRBJ2-3	TRBV11-2	TGTGCCAGCAGCACAACTATAGCGGGGGTCCGCACAGATACGCAGTATTTT	CASSTTIAGVRTDTQYF
TRBD2	many	TRBJ2-1	TRBV4-3	TGCGCCAGCAGCCTTCTAGCGGGGGCCGGGGATGAGCAGTTCTTC	CASSLLAGAGDEQFF